This is a list of T cell receptor beta chains from one sample in a study of T cells in localized non-small cell lung cancer. The repertoire was sequenced with immunoSEQ multiplex PCR; TCRdb's copy has only in-frame clones and lacks some. The top ten hold approximately 9.8% of the sample, which has about 1,700 clones, around 26% seen once. Source: lung tumor tissue, taken before any cancer treatment. These receptor sequences come from an older male donor with stage II squamous cell lung carcinoma. CDR3s include the opening cysteine and the closing phenylalanine or tryptophan.

j_call,v_call,cdr3_length,cdr3_aa
TRBJ1-1,TRBV6-8,13,CARIQGGRTEAFF
TRBJ2-1,TRBV11-3,14,CASSFLEQGVEQFF
TRBJ2-1,TRBV8-2,16,CASSSMTSGRGNEQFF
TRBJ1-4,TRBV28,12,CASWGANEKLFF
TRBJ1-1,TRBV11-3,16,CASSQKRGPMGTEAFF
TRBJ1-2,TRBV11-3,14,CASSLVGEPYGYTF
TRBJ2-1,TRBV23-1,16,CASSQGTGTSGSEQFF
TRBJ2-4,TRBV6-8,14,CASSYSTRANIQYF
TRBJ1-2,TRBV10-2,13,CASSPTGVYGYTF
TRBJ2-7,TRBV30,17,CAWESGLAGDGSYEQYF
TRBJ1-2,TRBV28,12,CASTAGLYGYTF
TRBJ2-5,TRBV19,13,CASKRDSMETQYF
TRBJ2-6,TRBV28,15,CASMRGLSGANVLTF
TRBJ1-2,TRBV28,18,CASSSKRQGGVWRDGYTF
TRBJ2-2,TRBV11-3,15,CASSPSWGAGRELFF
TRBJ2-1,TRBV12-5,13,CASALRPRDEQFF
TRBJ2-1,TRBV19,16,CASSTLAGVPSHEQFF
TRBJ2-3,TRBV28,13,CASAAGTTDTQYF
TRBJ1-5,TRBV10-2,15,CASSESKTTNQPQHF
TRBJ2-2,TRBV5-1,16,CASSFLARSNTGELFF
TRBJ2-1,TRBV27,17,CASRRLAGLPEYNEQFF
TRBJ2-7,TRBV11-3,14,CASSLGQGIYEQYF
TRBJ1-1,TRBV18,13,CASSPGRDTEAFF
TRBJ2-7,TRBV1,15,CASSPDRDKGREQYF
TRBJ2-1,TRBV6-1,16,CASSEASGRVVDEQFF
TRBJ2-6,TRBV11-3,16,CASSLSKASGANVLTF
TRBJ2-1,TRBV6-8,13,CASSYSSPNEQFF
TRBJ2-3,TRBV6-8,13,CASKLAGVNTQYF
TRBJ2-4,TRBV14,16,CASSTQTGGAVDIQYF
TRBJ2-2,TRBV12-5,15,CASTTRDRVLGELFF
TRBJ2-3,TRBV6-8,15,CASSWTSGLGDTQYF
TRBJ1-5,TRBV19,15,CASSRAGGHNQPQHF
TRBJ2-3,TRBV6-7,16,CASSYSQDRGADTQYF
TRBJ2-1,TRBV11-3,15,CASSAQGAGAWEQFF
TRBJ2-6,TRBV1,16,CASSQSLSSGANVLTF
TRBJ2-5,TRBV11-3,15,CASSPPGTGQETQYF
TRBJ2-3,TRBV6-8,15,CASSKDRGMADTQYF
TRBJ1-1,TRBV25-1,15,CASSASQGPNTEAFF
TRBJ1-3,TRBV19,16,CASSIYGRSSGNTIYF
TRBJ1-3,TRBV6-8,18,CAISDQIDRANSGNTIYF
TRBJ1-4,TRBV28,16,CASSPRLGPGREKLFF
TRBJ2-4,TRBV14,16,CASSQAGSMRKNIQYF
TRBJ2-7,TRBV28,16,CASSFRSSGISYEQYF
TRBJ2-1,TRBV5-1,15,CASSFLAGADNEQFF
TRBJ1-1,TRBV6-8,12,CASSVGDTEAFF
TRBJ2-7,TRBV6-8,15,CASSAPGLGTYEQYF
TRBJ2-3,TRBV7-6,15,CASSLDEWSTDTQYF
TRBJ2-5,TRBV2,14,CASSKTSGRETQYF
TRBJ1-2,TRBV19,14,CASSGGRSNYGYTF
TRBJ1-1,TRBV18,13,CASSPYWDSEAFF
TRBJ2-2,TRBV5-1,14,CASSLGQNTGELFF
TRBJ1-1,TRBV6-8,14,CASSARQGATEAFF
TRBJ2-1,TRBV6-8,14,CASSYRLDSGEQFF